One and the same sample provided the 9 T cell receptor beta chains below, sequenced in a study of CD8+ T cells in alopecia areata. TCR sequencing used cDNA made by reverse transcription of extracted RNA. Data came from immunoSEQ multiplex PCR; TCRdb stores just in-frame clones and leaves some out. The sample contains some 170,000 clones, roughly 50% of which appear only once. Described treatment: oral pan-JAK inhibitor, 5-10 mg twice daily. The sample here was CD4+ T cells sorted from blood, taken at approximately week 60, from a patient treated with tofacitinib. These receptors came from a human donor with alopecia areata.

To note about this clone: Other nucleotide sequences from this sample produce the same CDR3. The chain couples TRBV6-5 to TRBJ1-2, with D unclear. V dropped 2 bases and J dropped 3 bases, with 7 bases sitting between them. The CDR3 has 13 residues. Per the germline V gene, CDR1 is MNHEY and CDR2 is SVGAGI. DNA for the CDR3: TGTGCCAGCAGTTACGGGAGGGACTATGGCTACACCTTC. Translation: CASSYGRDYGYTF.

The chain recombines TRBV5-1 with TRBJ2-4; the match to TRBD2 covers 8 bases. With 2 bases clipped from V and 5 bases from J, the junction kept 9 bases outside the gene matches. Germline V gene sequence: CDR1 SGHRS, CDR2 YFSETQ. The CDR3 sequence is 16 residues long. The CDR3 DNA sequence: TGCGCCAGCAGCTTCCTCGGGGGGGACACCGAAAACATTCAGTACTTC. Its protein product is CASSFLGGDTENIQYF.

The rearrangement links TRBV5-6 to TRBJ2-1; 8 bases line up with TRBD2. After removal of 4 bases from V and 8 bases from J, the junction contained 11 bases not matched to a gene. This CDR3 has 15 residues. Germline CDR1 and CDR2: SGHDT and YYEEEE. Here the CDR3 reads CASSSISGARYEQFF. The CDR3 DNA sequence: TGTGCCAGCAGCAGCATTAGCGGGGCCAGGTATGAGCAGTTCTTC.

This clone was seen a handful of times. This chain uses TRBV5-1 with TRBJ1-4; no reliable D call. The CDR3 covers 12 residues. The germline V and J ends were trimmed by 4 bases and 8 bases, with 9 bases remaining between them. Per germline, CDR1 SGHRS and CDR2 YFSETQ. CDR3 loop: CASSKGGEKLFF. CDR3 DNA: TGCGCCAGCAGCAAGGGTGGAGAAAAACTGTTTTTT.

This clone appeared many times. The CDR3 region is CAWNYRGRYGYTF. CDR3 DNA: TGTGCCTGGAATTACAGGGGCCGCTATGGCTACACCTTC. The rearrangement links TRBV30 to TRBJ1-2; TRBD1 matches at 7 bases. Germline V gene data show CDR1 as GTSNPN and CDR2 as SVGIG (reference sequence). Trimming removed 4 bases from V and 4 bases from J; junction bases left unmatched: 6. This CDR3 spans 13 amino acids.

The chain has TRBV29-1 and TRBJ2-5; 7 bases match TRBD1. The CDR3 has 12 residues. CDR1 and CDR2 from the germline V gene are SQVTM and ANQGSEA. V was clipped by 4 bases and J by 5 bases; unmatched bases: 4. The CDR3: CSVADRFETQYF. For the CDR3, the DNA is TGCAGCGTTGCGGACAGGTTTGAGACCCAGTACTTC. The variable domain in full, completed from reference TRBV29-1 and TRBJ2-5, reads SAVISQKPSRDICQRGTSLTIQCQVDSQVTMMFWYRQQPGQSLTLIATANQGSEATYESGFVIDKFPISRPNLTFSTLTVSNMSPEDSSIYLCSVADRFETQYFGPGTRLLVL.

This clone was seen a few times. This chain joins TRBV10-3 and TRBJ2-4, with 8 bases that match TRBD2. This CDR3 contains 16 residues. Trimming took 3 bases from V and 7 from J; bases not matched to a gene: 11. In germline, CDR1 is ENHRY, CDR2 SYGVKD. Written as DNA, the CDR3 is TGTGCCATCAGTGATAGTGTCGCGCGGGGGGAGAACATTCAGTACTTC. This codes for CAISDSVARGENIQYF.

V and J are TRBV7-9 and TRBJ1-5; D gene uncertain. The V end lost 2 bases, the J end lost 7 bases, and 9 bases lay between the germline ends. CDR1 and CDR2 (germline): SEHNR, FQNEAQ (reference sequence). This CDR3 contains 13 residues. CDR3: CASSLSSEQPQHF. In nucleotides, the CDR3 is TGTGCCAGCAGCTTATCTTCTGAACAGCCCCAGCATTTT.

The chain is built from TRBV15 and TRBJ2-5; 9 nucleotides align to TRBD2. V shed 2 bases, J shed 5 bases, and the junction held 9 bases outside the gene matches. The CDR3 spans 16 residues. Germline V lookup: CDR1 LNHNV, CDR2 YYDKDF (reference sequence). DNA for the CDR3: TGTGCCACCAGCAGAACCTATAGCGGGGGCGGGGAGACCCAGTACTTC. It is translated as CATSRTYSGGGETQYF.